The entry that follows covers one T cell receptor beta chain sequence. Measured with immunoSEQ multiplex PCR; TCRdb has only the in-frame clones, and not every one. The table includes a few million clones, around nine tenths detected once. The data belong to a study of shared clonotypes between healthy human individuals. Trimming removed 5 bases from V and 3 bases from J; junction bases left unmatched: 11. Germline values: CDR1 SGHTA, CDR2 FQGNSA. This CDR3 is 17 amino acids long. V usage is TRBV7-2 and J usage is TRBJ2-7; TRBD2 matches 12 bases. Sequencing was carried out using naive CD4+ T cells sorted from blood. As to subset: CD45RA+ positively selected. This TCR derives from a man younger than 35 in good health. The CDR3 DNA sequence: TGTGCCAGCAGCCGCGCCCTAGCGGGAGGGTCAGGCTACGAGCAGTACTTC. Its protein product is CASSRALAGGSGYEQYF.